The TCR beta chain under discussion was sequenced for a study of cytomegalovirus exposure and HLA in healthy donors. Trimming stripped 10 bases from V and 6 bases from J, with 19 bases between. The CDR3 sequence is 14 residues long. CDR1 LNHDA and CDR2 SQIVND come from the germline V gene (reference sequence). Findings of the study overall: As was reported, the classifier diagnosed cytomegalovirus status with high specificity and sensitivity. In vitro assays verified that a few CMV-associated chains recognized CMV antigens specifically. TCR beta chains numbering more than 150 were designated cytomegalovirus-associated.

This table comes from immunoSEQ multiplex PCR, and its TCRdb copy is limited to in-frame clones, with some not included. This sample yields just over 80,000 clones, of which approximately 96% are seen a single time; about 1.3% belongs to the top ten. This clone has just one count. Its antigen is undetermined. The chain links TRBV19 to TRBJ2-1; D perhaps matches TRBD2 (6 bases). This sequence was found in a woman between 18 and 30 years old in good health and CMV-seronegative. The sample taken for sequencing was PBMCs. CDR3 in DNA: TGTGCCACTTTACAGAGAGGAGGGACCAATGAGCAGTTCTTC. It yields the protein CATLQRGGTNEQFF.